This record looks at one T cell receptor (beta chain) sequence and its context. Its antigen is still unknown. The primer mix had 60 Vbeta and 13 Jbeta primers. Sequencing used immunoSEQ multiplex PCR; TCRdb keeps in-frame clones, though not all of them. The sample consists of over 60,000 clones, about 76% of them appearing once. This record belongs to a study of cytomegalovirus exposure and HLA in healthy donors. General study points: There were some public TCRs occurring in many donors, but most TCR sequences were rare.

CDR3 size: 14 residues. The V gene's germline CDR1 is MNHEY and CDR2 SMNVEV (reference sequence). V lost 3 bases, J lost 2 bases, and 11 bases lay in between. Healthy bone marrow donors supplied every sample. The source is a man in his late teens or twenties in good health and CMV-seronegative. Material: PBMCs. The rearrangement uses TRBV27 and TRBJ2-7, with unresolved D. CDR3 sequence reads: CASSFVDTTYEQYF. The CDR3 DNA sequence: TGTGCCAGCAGTTTCGTCGACACGACCTACGAGCAGTACTTC.